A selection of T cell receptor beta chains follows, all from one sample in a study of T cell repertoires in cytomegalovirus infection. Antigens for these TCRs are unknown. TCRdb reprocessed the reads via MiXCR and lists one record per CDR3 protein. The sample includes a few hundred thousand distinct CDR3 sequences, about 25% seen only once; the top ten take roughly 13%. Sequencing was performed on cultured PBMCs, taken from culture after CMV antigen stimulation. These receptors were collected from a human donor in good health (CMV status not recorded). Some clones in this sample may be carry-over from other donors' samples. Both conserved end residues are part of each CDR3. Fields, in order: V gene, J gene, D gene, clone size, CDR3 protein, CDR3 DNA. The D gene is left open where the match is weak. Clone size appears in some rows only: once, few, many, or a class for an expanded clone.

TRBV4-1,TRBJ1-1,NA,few,CASSPLGQRNTEAFF,TGCGCCAGCAGCCCGCTAGGACAGAGGAACACTGAAGCTTTCTTT
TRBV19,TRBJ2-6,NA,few,CASSIQDPRGANVLTF,TGTGCCAGTAGTATCCAGGACCCACGTGGGGCCAACGTCCTGACTTTC
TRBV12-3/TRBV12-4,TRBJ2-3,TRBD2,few,CASSFRTSGSTDTQYF,TGTGCCAGCAGCTTTAGGACTAGCGGGAGCACAGATACGCAGTATTTT
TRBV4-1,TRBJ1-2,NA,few,CASSQEGAGSFNYGYTF,TGCGCCAGCAGCCAAGAAGGGGCAGGTTCTTTTAACTATGGCTACACCTTC
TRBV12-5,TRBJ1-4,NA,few,CASGRALGDEKLFF,TGTGCTAGTGGCCGAGCCCTCGGCGATGAAAAACTGTTTTTT
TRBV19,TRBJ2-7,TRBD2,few,CASSYPGTSGRPYEQYF,TGTGCCAGTAGTTACCCCGGGACTAGCGGGCGACCCTACGAGCAGTACTTC
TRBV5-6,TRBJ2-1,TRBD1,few,CASSQTGLWNEQFF,TGTGCCAGCAGCCAGACAGGGTTGTGGAATGAGCAGTTCTTC
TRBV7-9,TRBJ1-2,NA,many,CASSLARDGYTF,TGTGCCAGCAGCTTAGCTCGGGATGGCTACACCTTC
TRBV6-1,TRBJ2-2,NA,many,CASSPGTLNTGELFF,TGTGCCAGCAGTCCCGGGACATTGAACACCGGGGAGCTGTTTTTT
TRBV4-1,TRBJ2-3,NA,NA,CASSQAPGEGTDTQYF,TGCGCCAGCAGCCAAGCCCCGGGAGAGGGCACAGATACGCAGTATTTT
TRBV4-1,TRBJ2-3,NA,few,CASSQDPHGGPTDTQYF,TGCGCCAGCAGCCAAGATCCACATGGGGGGCCCACAGATACGCAGTATTTT